The 5 T cell receptor beta chains below were found in one sample sequenced in a study of Ad26.COV2.S vaccination and SARS-CoV-2 variants. Treatment indicated: roughly 18 received Ad26.COV2.S at low or high dose, single or two shots; roughly 5 received placebo; per-sample allocation not given. The samples date from day 63 after the first vaccine or placebo injection. TCRdb keeps only in-frame clones here, not all; method: immunoSEQ multiplex PCR. Of 400,000 to 450,000 clones in the sample, about 90% were seen once. Sequenced material: peripheral blood, taken in a trial of Ad26.COV2.S vaccine versus placebo. The origin of the receptors is a person aged 18 to 59 who received the Ad26.COV2.S COVID-19 vaccine or a placebo.

The genes are TRBV7-9 and TRBJ2-2; the D is unclear. The CDR3 is 16 amino acids. V lost 5 bases to trimming and J lost 1 base, with 14 bases between them. Germline lookup yields CDR1 SEHNR and CDR2 FQNEAQ (reference sequence). CDR3 amino acids: CASSPTPRRNTGELFF. CDR3 nucleotides: TGTGCCAGCAGCCCCACACCCCGAAGGAACACCGGGGAGCTGTTTTTT.

This chain joins TRBV30 and TRBJ2-5; tentative D call: TRBD2 (6 bases). The CDR3 sequence is 17 residues long. V was pared by 1 base and J by 1 base, with 19 bases between. Germline V gene data show CDR1 as GTSNPN and CDR2 as SVGIG (reference sequence). The CDR3 protein is CAWSGPSGLRFQETQYF. The CDR3 region has the DNA TGTGCCTGGAGTGGTCCTTCGGGACTGCGATTCCAAGAGACCCAGTACTTC.

The chain carries TRBV18 and TRBJ1-5; D is possibly TRBD1 (5 bases). The length of the CDR3 is 14 residues. V was cut by 3 bases and J by 7 bases, with 13 bases left in between. Germline V lookup: CDR1 KGHSH, CDR2 LQKENI. CDR3 nucleotide sequence: TGTGCCAGCTCACCGCAGGGTCGGAGCCAGCCCCAGCATTTT. It encodes CASSPQGRSQPQHF.

CDR3 sequence: CASSLGLDPNYGYTF. The CDR3 bases are TGTGCCAGCAGCTTGGGACTTGATCCTAACTATGGCTACACCTTC. The rearrangement uses TRBV13 and TRBJ1-2; a weak D match, TRBD1 (5 bases). Looked up from germline, CDR1 is PRHDT and CDR2 is FYEKMQ (reference sequence). Trimming removed 3 bases from V and 0 bases from J, with 11 bases in between. The CDR3 spans 15 residues. Together with reference TRBV13 and TRBJ1-2, the CDR3 gives the full variable domain: AAGVIQSPRHLIKEKRETATLKCYPIPRHDTVYWYQQGPGQDPQFLISFYEKMQSDKGSIPDRFSAQQFSDYHSELNMSSLELGDSALYFCASSLGLDPNYGYTFGSGTRLTVV.

The chain joins TRBV19 to TRBJ1-1, with TRBD1 identical over 9 bases. Germline V gene data show CDR1 as LNHDA and CDR2 as SQIVND (reference sequence). Trimming removed 2 bases from V and 1 base from J; junction bases left unmatched: 5. This CDR3 has 16 residues. DNA for the CDR3: TGTGCCAGTAGTATAAGGACAGGGGTTTGGAACACTGAAGCTTTCTTT. Amino acids: CASSIRTGVWNTEAFF.